This note documents a single T cell receptor (beta chain) sequence. Trimming stripped 5 bases from V and 9 bases from J, with 8 bases between. This CDR3 is built from 11 residues. These data belong to a study of blood T cell repertoires in COVID-19. Produced via immunoSEQ multiplex PCR; TCRdb's table is partial and in-frame only. The profile shows roughly 45,000 clones, 70% to 90% of them singletons. Material: peripheral blood. The chain employs TRBV12-3 or TRBV12-4 and TRBJ2-1; D unclear. This sequence originates from a man between 60 and 75 years old with active COVID-19. DNA for the CDR3: TGTGCCAGCAGTACTCCGGGTGAGCAGTTCTTC. It codes for CASSTPGEQFF.